One TCR beta chain is described in this entry. Its antigen is not known. Combining a sample-barcoded 5' primer with a J-beta primer mix, a second PCR ran for about 6 to 11 cycles. Each cDNA molecule was tagged by a template-switch adaptor that had 12 random nucleotides. MiXCR, applied by TCRdb to the 5' RACE reads, yields one record per CDR3 protein. Here the sample spans hundreds of thousands of distinct CDR3 sequences, approximately 25% being singletons. The record originates from a study of blood T cells in healthy people across ages. Regarding the study as a whole: Older age went with lower TCR beta diversity per million T cells, in a roughly linear way.

The V gene lost 3 bases and the J gene lost 6 bases, with 8 bases spanning the gap. This CDR3 spans 12 amino acids. The V gene's germline CDR1 is SNHLY and CDR2 FYNNEI. In terms of origin and age, donors were healthy Caucasian individuals from Russia aged about 6 to 90. This same sample was also part of a study on T cells of mothers and their children.

This chain uses TRBV2 with TRBJ1-1, with D uncertain. This sequence originates from a boy aged 5 to 17 in good health. The sequenced sample consisted of blood. The CDR3 nucleotides are TGTGCCAGCAGTGACGGACGCTCTGAAGCTTTCTTT. It encodes CASSDGRSEAFF.